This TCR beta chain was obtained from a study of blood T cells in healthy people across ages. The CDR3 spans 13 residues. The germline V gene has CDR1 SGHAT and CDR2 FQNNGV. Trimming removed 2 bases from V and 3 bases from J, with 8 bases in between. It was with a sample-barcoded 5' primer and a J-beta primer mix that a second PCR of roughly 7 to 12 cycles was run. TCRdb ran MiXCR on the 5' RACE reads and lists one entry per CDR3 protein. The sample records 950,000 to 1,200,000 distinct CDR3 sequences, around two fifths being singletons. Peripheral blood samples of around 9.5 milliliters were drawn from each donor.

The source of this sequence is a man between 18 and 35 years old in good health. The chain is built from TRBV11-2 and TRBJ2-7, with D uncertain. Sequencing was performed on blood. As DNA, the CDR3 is TGTGCCAGCAGCTTAACAAAGAACTACGAGCAGTACTTC. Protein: CASSLTKNYEQYF.